The next 22 T cell receptor beta chains were all read from a single sample in a study of cytomegalovirus exposure and HLA in healthy donors (dated by TCRdb to about 2017). Library construction relied on the immunoSEQ multiplex PCR assay. The multiplex PCR relied on a mix of 60 forward primers for TCR Vbeta segments and 13 reverse primers for TCR Jbeta segments. TCRdb provides this immuneACCESS table in a form limited to in-frame rearrangements. Some clones are lacking; in checked studies, under half of them reflect an unresolved V gene, and why the rest are absent is not known. A total of some 150,000 clones appear in this sample, about two thirds of them only once. The top ten constitute over 2.5% of the sample. Material for sequencing was PBMCs. These receptors were collected from a woman aged 30 to 39 in good health and CMV-seronegative.

This sequence joins TRBV28 and TRBJ2-1, with a weak D call TRBD2 (6 bases). CDR3 length equals 14 residues. Trimming left V 8 bases short and J 7 bases short, with 18 bases between. Germline V gene data show CDR1 as MDHEN and CDR2 as SYDVKM. The CDR3 nucleotides read TGTGCCAGCGGGCCATGGAGGGCCAAAAATGAGCAGTTCTTC. The encoded protein is CASGPWRAKNEQFF.

J is TRBJ1-2 and V is TRBV6-5; D is undetermined. Germline CDR1 MNHEY, CDR2 SVGAGI. The V and J ends lost 5 bases and 5 bases respectively, with 18 bases between them. CDR3 size: 15 residues. CDR3 in DNA: TGTGCCAGCAGTCGGGGTTTGGAACTTAAGTATGGCTACACCTTC. Translation: CASSRGLELKYGYTF.

This chain joins TRBV7-8 and TRBJ2-4; D is ambiguous. The CDR3 is 14 residues long. Trimming took off 4 bases at V and 2 bases at J, with 9 bases between the two ends. Germline V lookup: CDR1 SGHVS, CDR2 FQNEAQ. In nucleotides, the CDR3 is TGTGCCAGCAGCTCCACAGTATCCAAAAACATTCAGTACTTC. Amino acids: CASSSTVSKNIQYF.

This chain connects TRBV2 to TRBJ2-3, with D uncertain. Looked up from germline, CDR1 is SNHLY and CDR2 is FYNNEI. The CDR3 length is 10 residues. The V end lost 8 bases, the J end lost 3 bases, and 3 bases lay between the germline ends. The CDR3 DNA reads as TGTGCCAGCCGTACAGATACGCAGTATTTT. Translation gives CASRTDTQYF.

This chain uses TRBV5-6 with TRBJ2-1; tentatively, D is TRBD2 (5 bases). The CDR3 is made up of 17 amino acids. The V and J ends lost 5 bases and 0 bases respectively, with 18 bases between them. Looked up from germline, CDR1 is SGHDT and CDR2 is YYEEEE. In nucleotides, the CDR3 is TGTGCCAGCAGATTTGGACTTACCACGGACTCCTACAATGAGCAGTTCTTC. The encoded protein is CASRFGLTTDSYNEQFF. The full variable domain, its missing parts supplied by reference TRBV5-6 and TRBJ2-1, is DAGVTQSPTHLIKTRGQQVTLRCSPKSGHDTVSWYQQALGQGPQFIFQYYEEEERQRGNFPDRFSGHQFPNYSSELNVNALLLGDSALYLCASRFGLTTDSYNEQFFGPGTRLTVL.

A few counts support this clone. The genes are TRBV4-2 and TRBJ1-2; 10 bases map to TRBD1. Germline CDR1 LGHNA, CDR2 YNFKEQ. V lost 4 bases, J lost 2 bases, and 10 bases stayed unmatched. The length of the CDR3 is 17 residues. The CDR3 DNA follows: TGTGCCAGCAGCCGCCAAGGGGGACAGGGGACGAACTATGGCTACACCTTC. Protein: CASSRQGGQGTNYGYTF.

The rearrangement joins TRBV19 to TRBJ2-3, with D maybe TRBD2 (6 bases). Germline CDR1 and CDR2: LNHDA and SQIVND (reference sequence). This CDR3 is built from 15 residues. V was clipped by 3 bases and J by 2 bases, with 12 bases between them. CDR3 bases: TGTGCCAGTAGTATTTGGGCGGGGAACACAGATACGCAGTATTTT. Translation: CASSIWAGNTDTQYF.

The chain is built from TRBV28 and TRBJ2-2; D remains ambiguous. V lost 2 bases and J lost 3, with 7 bases in between. Germline lookup yields CDR1 MDHEN and CDR2 SYDVKM. The CDR3 covers 14 residues. The CDR3 DNA reads TGTGCCAGCAGTTTAGGCACGTACACCGGGGAGCTGTTTTTT. This translates into CASSLGTYTGELFF.

As to this clone: The same CDR3 is also encoded by other DNA sequences in this sample. The chain joins TRBV7-2 to TRBJ1-5; unclear D gene. The CDR3 loop spans 13 amino acids. The germline CDR1 and CDR2 sequences are SGHTA and FQGNSA. V gave up 3 bases and J gave up 2 bases, with 5 bases separating them. CDR3 nucleotide sequence: TGTGCCAGCAGCTTCTCGGGCAATCAGCCCCAGCATTTT. Encoded protein: CASSFSGNQPQHF. The full variable domain, with the rest looked up from reference TRBV7-2 and TRBJ1-5, is GAGVSQSPSNKVTEKGKDVELRCDPISGHTALYWYRQSLGQGLEFLIYFQGNSAPDKSGLPSDRFSAERTGGSVSTLTIQRTQQEDSAVYLCASSFSGNQPQHFGDGTRLSIL.

The chain recombines TRBV7-8 with TRBJ2-7, with TRBD2 matching 11 bases. Germline V gene lookup returns CDR1 SGHVS and CDR2 FQNEAQ. The CDR3 sequence is 18 residues long. V was clipped by 5 bases and J by 9 bases; unmatched bases: 21. This CDR3 is CASSTGQDFSGRAWGQYF. As DNA, the CDR3 is TGTGCCAGCAGCACCGGACAGGATTTTAGCGGGAGGGCCTGGGGGCAGTACTTC.

CDR3 in amino acids: CASSLGLAGGGEQYF. CDR3 coding DNA: TGTGCCAGCAGCCTGGGACTAGCGGGAGGAGGCGAGCAGTACTTC. V and J are TRBV7-9 and TRBJ2-7, with 15 bases aligning to TRBD2. Trimming took 5 bases from V and 6 from J; bases not matched to a gene: 5. The CDR3 contains 15 residues. Germline V CDR1 and CDR2: SEHNR, FQNEAQ (reference sequence). The variable domain in full, completed from reference TRBV7-9 and TRBJ2-7, reads DTGVSQNPRHKITKRGQNVTFRCDPISEHNRLYWYRQTLGQGPEFLTYFQNEAQLEKSRLLSDRFSAERPKGSFSTLEIQRTEQGDSAMYLCASSLGLAGGGEQYFGPGTRLTVT.

The chain uses TRBV2 and TRBJ2-7, with 12 bases matching TRBD2. The CDR3 sequence is 15 residues long. Germline loops: CDR1 SNHLY, CDR2 FYNNEI. With 2 bases clipped from V and 3 bases from J, the junction kept 2 bases outside the gene matches. CDR3 in DNA: TGTGCCAGCAGTGAAAGGACTAGCGGGATCTACGAGCAGTACTTC. Encoded protein: CASSERTSGIYEQYF.

Turning to this clone: The same CDR3 can be traced to other DNA sequences in this sample. This chain links TRBV9 with TRBJ2-5, with 8 bases lining up with TRBD1. Germline V gene lookup returns CDR1 SGDLS and CDR2 YYNGEE. This CDR3 region has 13 residues. V shed 5 bases, J shed 4 bases, and the junction held 4 bases outside the gene matches. The CDR3: CASSEQGGETQYF. CDR3 nucleotides: TGTGCCAGCAGTGAACAGGGGGGAGAGACCCAGTACTTC. Full variable domain (rest looked up from reference TRBV9 and TRBJ2-5): DSGVTQTPKHLITATGQRVTLRCSPRSGDLSVYWYQQSLDQGLQFLIQYYNGEERAKGNILERFSAQQFPDLHSELNLSSLELGDSALYFCASSEQGGETQYFGPGTRLLVL.

The chain employs TRBV2 and TRBJ1-1, with 8 bases aligning to TRBD1. Germline V gene data show CDR1 as SNHLY and CDR2 as FYNNEI. After removal of 7 bases from V and 13 bases from J, the junction contained 14 bases not matched to a gene. CDR3 size: 13 residues. DNA of the CDR3: TGTGCCAGCAACAAGGAAGGGACAGGTCACGTTTTCTTT. Its translation is CASNKEGTGHVFF.

The rearrangement uses TRBV19 and TRBJ2-4; tentative D call: TRBD2 (5 bases). V was trimmed by 3 bases and J by 5 bases, leaving 5 bases between them. CDR1 LNHDA and CDR2 SQIVND come from the germline V gene (reference sequence). The CDR3 spans 12 residues. The CDR3 sequence: CASSISENIQYF. CDR3 nucleotides: TGTGCCAGTAGTATTAGCGAAAACATTCAGTACTTC.

The chain combines TRBV6-5 with TRBJ2-2; D not certain. CDR1 is MNHEY, CDR2 SVGAGI, per germline. Trimming shortened V by 0 bases and J by 1 base, and 6 bases separated the two germline ends. The CDR3 is made up of 15 amino acids. In DNA, the CDR3 is TGTGCCAGCAGTTACTCATGGCAGAACACCGGGGAGCTGTTTTTT. Its translation: CASSYSWQNTGELFF.

The gene calls are TRBV11-2 and TRBJ2-7; maybe TRBD2 (5 bases). CDR3 size: 11 residues. V lost 7 bases and J lost 7, with 11 bases in between. Germline CDR1 is SGHAT and CDR2 is FQNNGV. CDR3 nucleotides: TGTGCCAGCACCTCGGGGTATGAGCAGTACTTC. Translation: CASTSGYEQYF. Drawing the rest from reference TRBV11-2 and TRBJ2-7, the complete variable domain is EAGVAQSPRYKIIEKRQSVAFWCNPISGHATLYWYQQILGQGPKLLIQFQNNGVVDDSQLPKDRFSAERLKGVDSTLKIQPAKLEDSAVYLCASTSGYEQYFGPGTRLTVT.

The V gene is TRBV7-3, the J gene TRBJ2-7, with D tentatively TRBD2 (6 bases). Trimming stripped 2 bases from V and 5 bases from J, with 16 bases between. This CDR3 region has 15 residues. CDR1 and CDR2 (germline): SGHTA, FQGTGA. CDR3 sequence: CASSLAGTARNEQYF. CDR3 DNA sequence: TGTGCCAGCAGCTTAGCCGGGACTGCTCGGAACGAGCAGTACTTC.

The rearrangement uses TRBV7-9 and TRBJ1-4; D is ambiguous. Germline V gives CDR1 SEHNR, CDR2 FQNEAQ (reference sequence). V was cut by 8 bases and J by 1 base, with 8 bases left in between. The CDR3 covers 13 residues. This CDR3 is CASGGETNEKLFF. CDR3 bases: TGTGCCAGCGGCGGGGAAACTAATGAAAAACTGTTTTTT. Full variable domain (rest looked up from reference TRBV7-9 and TRBJ1-4): DTGVSQNPRHKITKRGQNVTFRCDPISEHNRLYWYRQTLGQGPEFLTYFQNEAQLEKSRLLSDRFSAERPKGSFSTLEIQRTEQGDSAMYLCASGGETNEKLFFGSGTQLSVL.

The rearrangement links TRBV7-9 to TRBJ2-5, with D unclear. The CDR3 is made up of 14 amino acids. V lost 3 bases, J lost 1 base, and 9 bases lay in between. The germline V gene encodes CDR1 SEHNR and CDR2 FQNEAQ (reference sequence). The CDR3 spells CASSFLGIQETQYF. CDR3 DNA sequence: TGTGCCAGCAGCTTCTTGGGCATCCAAGAGACCCAGTACTTC.

This chain connects TRBV5-1 to TRBJ2-5; TRBD1 matches 8 bases. V lost 1 base and J lost 4; bases outside the gene matches: 6. CDR1 SGHRS and CDR2 YFSETQ come from the germline V gene. CDR3 length equals 15 residues. The DNA for the CDR3 is TGCGCCAGCAGCTTGCAGGGGGCTGATGTAGAGACCCAGTACTTC. Translating it yields CASSLQGADVETQYF.

The chain's CDR3 is CSVEDPGQDGYTF. The CDR3 region has the DNA TGCAGCGTTGAAGATCCCGGACAGGACGGCTACACCTTC. The chain is built from TRBV29-1 and TRBJ1-2; 7 positions agree with TRBD1. CDR3 length: 13 residues. CDR1 SQVTM and CDR2 ANQGSEA come from the germline V gene. The ends lost 0 bases at V and 8 bases at J; junction bases unmatched: 6. Supplemented by reference TRBV29-1 and TRBJ1-2, the full variable domain reads SAVISQKPSRDICQRGTSLTIQCQVDSQVTMMFWYRQQPGQSLTLIATANQGSEATYESGFVIDKFPISRPNLTFSTLTVSNMSPEDSSIYLCSVEDPGQDGYTFGSGTRLTVV.